This is a list of T cell receptor beta chains from one sample in a study of response to subunit inactivated influenza vaccine. MiXCR was run by TCRdb on the RT-PCR reads, yielding one entry per CDR3 protein. This sample has 600,000 to 850,000 distinct CDR3 sequences, with less than 15% found just once. Sequenced here: PBMCs from blood, sampled 14 to 15 days before vaccination. Receptors originate from a man aged 45 to 65 who received an inactivated influenza vaccine. Each CDR3 is given with its conserved first and last residue. A D gene is named only where the DNA matches it firmly. Clone size is not always given. Where it is, it says once, few, many or a class for expanded clones.

v_gene: TRBV29-1; j_gene: TRBJ2-5; abundance: -; d_gene: -; CDR3nt: TGCAGCGTTGAAGATCTGGGAGGAGGGGAGACCCAGTACTTC; CDR3aa: CSVEDLGGGETQYF
v_gene: TRBV6-1; j_gene: TRBJ1-2; abundance: many; d_gene: TRBD1; CDR3nt: TGTGCCAGCAGGGCGGACAGGAATTTACTCAACTATGGCTACACCTTC; CDR3aa: CASRADRNLLNYGYTF
v_gene: TRBV6-1; j_gene: TRBJ2-7; abundance: few; d_gene: TRBD2; CDR3nt: TGTGCCAGCAGCCAATTAGCGGGAGGGTTCCACGAGCAGTACTTC; CDR3aa: CASSQLAGGFHEQYF
v_gene: TRBV9; j_gene: TRBJ2-5; abundance: few; d_gene: -; CDR3nt: TGTGCCAGCAGCGTCGGTGAAGAGACCCAGTACTTC; CDR3aa: CASSVGEETQYF
v_gene: TRBV3-1; j_gene: TRBJ2-5; abundance: many; d_gene: TRBD2; CDR3nt: TGTGCCAGCAGCCAGACTCTAGCGGGGTTTGAGACCCAGTACTTC; CDR3aa: CASSQTLAGFETQYF
v_gene: TRBV29-1; j_gene: TRBJ2-5; abundance: few; d_gene: -; CDR3nt: TGCAGCGTTGAAGATCCAGGGGAGACCCAGTACTTC; CDR3aa: CSVEDPGETQYF
v_gene: TRBV18; j_gene: TRBJ1-1; abundance: -; d_gene: -; CDR3nt: TGTGCCAGCTCACCAAGCCCGGACACTGAAGCTTTCTTT; CDR3aa: CASSPSPDTEAFF
v_gene: TRBV9; j_gene: TRBJ2-2; abundance: -; d_gene: TRBD2; CDR3nt: TGTGCCAGCAGCGTAGGGACTAGCGGGGGACCGAACACCGGGGAGCTGTTTTTT; CDR3aa: CASSVGTSGGPNTGELFF
v_gene: TRBV24-1; j_gene: TRBJ2-1; abundance: -; d_gene: -; CDR3nt: TGTGCCACCAGTGACCCGGGGACACCAGAATACAATGAGCAGTTCTTC; CDR3aa: CATSDPGTPEYNEQFF
v_gene: TRBV10-3; j_gene: TRBJ2-3; abundance: few; d_gene: TRBD2; CDR3nt: TGTGCCATCCAGCGGGAGAAGGGCACAGATACGCAGTATTTT; CDR3aa: CAIQREKGTDTQYF
v_gene: TRBV12-3/TRBV12-4; j_gene: TRBJ2-1; abundance: -; d_gene: TRBD2; CDR3nt: TGTGCCAGCATTGAAAGCGGGAGCACCTACAATGAGCAGTTCTTC; CDR3aa: CASIESGSTYNEQFF
v_gene: TRBV10-3; j_gene: TRBJ2-7; abundance: -; d_gene: -; CDR3nt: TGTGCCATCAGAAACGCGCGGGGTTCGGGCGAGCAGTACTTC; CDR3aa: CAIRNARGSGEQYF
v_gene: TRBV28; j_gene: TRBJ2-5; abundance: few; d_gene: TRBD1; CDR3nt: TGTGCCAGCAGGACGACAGGGGTAGGGGAGACCCAGTACTTC; CDR3aa: CASRTTGVGETQYF
v_gene: TRBV11-2; j_gene: TRBJ2-1; abundance: few; d_gene: -; CDR3nt: TGTGCCAGCAGCTTAGTACCAGGGGCGTACTACAATGAGCAGTTCTTC; CDR3aa: CASSLVPGAYYNEQFF
v_gene: TRBV20-1; j_gene: TRBJ1-2; abundance: -; d_gene: TRBD1; CDR3nt: TGCAGTGCGCGGGGACAGGGGATCTATGGCTACACCTTC; CDR3aa: CSARGQGIYGYTF
v_gene: TRBV28; j_gene: TRBJ1-3; abundance: few; d_gene: TRBD1; CDR3nt: TGTGCCAGCAGGTCTTCATTGTTTAGCCGGGACAGCATCCTCTCTGGAAACACCATATATTTT; CDR3aa: CASRSSLFSRDSILSGNTIYF
v_gene: TRBV29-1; j_gene: TRBJ2-2; abundance: -; d_gene: -; CDR3nt: TGCAGCGTTGAGGGACATTACACCGGGGAGCTGTTTTTT; CDR3aa: CSVEGHYTGELFF
v_gene: TRBV4-3; j_gene: TRBJ2-4; abundance: few; d_gene: -; CDR3nt: TGCGCCAGCAGCCAAAGCCCCGGTCCCTCAAACATTCAGTACTTC; CDR3aa: CASSQSPGPSNIQYF
v_gene: TRBV5-1; j_gene: TRBJ2-7; abundance: -; d_gene: TRBD2; CDR3nt: TGCGCCAGCAGCTTATCCGGGACTAGCGGGAACGAGCAGTACTTC; CDR3aa: CASSLSGTSGNEQYF
v_gene: TRBV2; j_gene: TRBJ1-5; abundance: -; d_gene: -; CDR3nt: TGTGCCAGCAGATTAACAGGGCGGTATCAGCCCCAGCATTTT; CDR3aa: CASRLTGRYQPQHF
v_gene: TRBV5-1; j_gene: TRBJ2-1; abundance: -; d_gene: -; CDR3nt: TGCGCCAGCAGCACCAGGGTTATCAATGAGCAGTTCTTC; CDR3aa: CASSTRVINEQFF
v_gene: TRBV20-1; j_gene: TRBJ1-1; abundance: -; d_gene: TRBD1; CDR3nt: TGCAGTGCTAGGGACAGGGCTATGAACACTGAAGCTTTCTTT; CDR3aa: CSARDRAMNTEAFF
v_gene: TRBV2; j_gene: TRBJ2-1; abundance: -; d_gene: TRBD1; CDR3nt: TGTGCCAGCAGTAACAGGGGGTTCGATGAGCAGTTCTTC; CDR3aa: CASSNRGFDEQFF
v_gene: TRBV9; j_gene: TRBJ2-1; abundance: few; d_gene: -; CDR3nt: TGTGCCAGCAGCGTAGGGGGGGGGCTCCGGGAGCAGTTCTTC; CDR3aa: CASSVGGGLREQFF